Following are 4 T cell receptor beta chains from one sample sequenced in a study of blood T cell repertoires in COVID-19 (dated by TCRdb to 2020 to 2022). The library was generated by the immunoSEQ multiplex PCR assay. TCRdb took this table from immuneACCESS and kept in-frame rearrangements with V and J called. Such tables lack part of the clones; where checked against another copy, unresolved V genes explain under half of the gap, and the rest is unexplained. A total of approximately 120,000 clones appear in this sample, 80% to 90% of them only once. Around 13% of the sample belongs to the ten largest clones. The sequencing input was peripheral blood. The receptors shown here come from a human donor in a cohort sampled during active COVID-19.

The CDR3 DNA reads TGTGCCAGCAGCCCCCTAAGGGGGTTGGAGACCCAGTACTTC. This gives the protein CASSPLRGLETQYF. This chain connects TRBV14 to TRBJ2-5; D perhaps matches TRBD1 (6 bases). This CDR3 spans 14 amino acids. The germline V gene has CDR1 SGHDN and CDR2 FVKESK. Between the trimmed V and J ends, which lost 4 bases and 5 bases, there was a span of 14 bases.

The V call is TRBV19, the J call TRBJ1-2, with 7 bases matching TRBD1. Germline values: CDR1 LNHDA, CDR2 SQIVND (reference sequence). The CDR3 covers 16 residues. Trimming removed 5 bases from V and 1 base from J; junction bases left unmatched: 10. The CDR3: CASSPHPGQDNYGYTF. The CDR3 DNA follows: TGTGCCAGTAGTCCCCACCCCGGACAGGATAACTATGGCTACACCTTC.

The rearrangement links TRBV3-1 (or the pseudogene TRBV3-2) to TRBJ2-7, with D possibly being TRBD2 (5 bases). The CDR3 has 12 residues. Between the trimmed V and J ends, which lost 5 bases and 6 bases, there was a span of 11 bases. Germline values: CDR1 LGHDT, CDR2 YNNKEL (reference sequence). CDR3 in DNA: TGTGCCAGCAGCACGGCCGAGGGCGAGCAGTACTTC. This gives the protein CASSTAEGEQYF.

V and J are TRBV3-1 (or the pseudogene TRBV3-2) and TRBJ1-1, with 8 bases aligning to TRBD1. V trimming: 4 bases; J trimming: 1 base; junction bases outside the gene matches: 2. This CDR3 has 14 amino acids. CDR1 and CDR2 from the germline V gene are LGHDT and YNNKEL (reference sequence). CDR3 residues: CASSRDRGNTEAFF. CDR3 bases: TGTGCCAGCAGCCGAGACAGGGGGAACACTGAAGCTTTCTTT.